These 10 T cell receptor beta chains were all obtained from the same sample, sequenced in a study of identical twins. TCRdb called the 5' RACE reads again in MiXCR, with one record for every CDR3 protein. The sample carries roughly 630,000 distinct CDR3 sequences, about 7% recorded once. In addition, the sample was reused for a study of yellow fever vaccine responses in identical twins.

The sequenced material came from PBMCs. Receptors originate from a woman between 18 and 30 years old in good health.

This clonotype was detected ten times or more. This chain links TRBV24-1 with TRBJ2-2; the D gene is possibly TRBD1 (6 bases). The CDR3 sequence is 16 residues long. Germline-derived CDR1 and CDR2 are KGHDR and SFDVKD. Trimming cost V 2 bases and J 1 base, with 10 bases left between them. In DNA form, the CDR3 reads TGTGCCACCAGTGATTATGACAGGTTGAACACCGGGGAGCTGTTTTTT. It specifies CATSDYDRLNTGELFF.

This clonotype occurred a few times. One end of the junction is discordant with germline, which a read error may explain. The chain employs TRBV6-2 or TRBV6-3 and TRBJ1-5; 11 bases line up with TRBD1. Germline V CDR1 and CDR2: MNHEY, SVGEGT. The CDR3 length is 16 residues. The CDR3 sequence: CASSNSGQGANQPQHF. CDR3 in DNA: TGTGCCAGCAGTAACTCTGGACAGGGGGCTAATCAGCCCCAGCATTTT.

The V gene is TRBV20-1, the J gene TRBJ1-1; D gene uncertain. The CDR3 sequence is 13 residues long. Trimming took off 3 bases at V and 0 bases at J, with 8 bases between the two ends. Germline CDR1 reads DFQATT; CDR2 reads SNEGSKA (reference sequence). CDR3 region: CSASVAVNTEAFF. The DNA of the CDR3 is TGCAGTGCTAGCGTCGCCGTGAACACTGAAGCTTTCTTT.

This clonotype was seen more than once but under ten times. The V gene is TRBV10-3, the J gene TRBJ2-7; maybe TRBD1 (5 bases). Germline-derived CDR1 and CDR2 are ENHRY and SYGVKD. This CDR3 spans 15 amino acids. Deletions cut 8 bases from V and 4 bases from J, with 21 bases between. The CDR3 sequence is CAIGATASSPYEQYF. For the CDR3, the DNA is TGTGCCATCGGGGCGACAGCATCTTCCCCTTACGAGCAGTACTTC.

This clonotype showed up just a few times. This chain connects TRBV20-1 to TRBJ1-2; D is unclear. Germline lookup yields CDR1 DFQATT and CDR2 SNEGSKA (reference sequence). V lost 0 bases and J lost 7, with 12 bases in between. CDR3 length: 13 amino acids. The CDR3: CSARDLQEAGYTF. CDR3 nucleotide sequence: TGCAGTGCTAGAGATCTGCAGGAGGCTGGCTACACCTTC.

This clonotype came up a few times. A read error may account for a junction end that differs from germline. The rearrangement links TRBV7-3 to TRBJ2-1, with a tentative D call TRBD1 (6 bases). The CDR3 covers 15 residues. Germline loops: CDR1 SGHTA, CDR2 FQGTGA. CDR3 bases: TGTGCCAGCAGCGTAACAGGGTCTGCCTACAATGAGCAGTTCTTC. Residues: CASSVTGSAYNEQFF.

This clonotype was counted many times. The rearrangement links TRBV5-1 to TRBJ2-3, with D maybe TRBD2 (5 bases). V lost 0 bases and J lost 1, with 9 bases in between. This CDR3 is built from 15 residues. Germline values: CDR1 SGHRS, CDR2 YFSETQ. For the CDR3, the DNA is TGCGCCAGCAGCTTGGTGGCTAGCCGCACAGATACGCAGTATTTT. Translating gives CASSLVASRTDTQYF.

CDR3 amino acids: CAISPSGSTYNEQFF. CDR3 bases: TGTGCCATCAGCCCTAGCGGTTCCACCTACAATGAGCAGTTCTTC. This chain joins TRBV10-3 and TRBJ2-1, with 7 bases lining up with TRBD2. Unmatched junction bases numbered 7, after V lost 6 bases and J lost 2 bases. Germline V gene data show CDR1 as ENHRY and CDR2 as SYGVKD. The length of the CDR3 is 15 residues.

The rearrangement uses TRBV6-4 and TRBJ2-1, with no clear D. The CDR3 is made up of 13 amino acids. Germline V CDR1 and CDR2: MRHNA, SNTAGT. V lost 4 bases and J lost 3, with 7 bases in between. The CDR3 reads CASSVNVYNEQFF. CDR3 coding DNA: TGTGCCAGCAGTGTAAATGTCTACAATGAGCAGTTCTTC.

V is TRBV7-9 and J is TRBJ1-1; TRBD1 is a possible D gene (6 bases). The CDR3 length is 16 residues. The germline V gene has CDR1 SEHNR and CDR2 FQNEAQ (reference sequence). V was cut by 4 bases and J by 1 base, with 16 bases left in between. CDR3 sequence: CASSSTQTGWNTEAFF. CDR3 sequence (DNA): TGTGCCAGCAGCTCTACCCAGACAGGTTGGAACACTGAAGCTTTCTTT.